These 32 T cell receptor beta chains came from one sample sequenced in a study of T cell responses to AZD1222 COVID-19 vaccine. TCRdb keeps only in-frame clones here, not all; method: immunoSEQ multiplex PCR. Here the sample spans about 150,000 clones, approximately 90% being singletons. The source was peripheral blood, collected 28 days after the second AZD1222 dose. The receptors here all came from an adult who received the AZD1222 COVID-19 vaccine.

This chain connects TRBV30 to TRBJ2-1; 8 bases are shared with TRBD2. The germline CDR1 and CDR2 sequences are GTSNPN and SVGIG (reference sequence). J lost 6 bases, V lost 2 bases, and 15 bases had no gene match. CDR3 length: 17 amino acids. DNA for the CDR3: TGTGCCTGGAGTCCCACCGTAAGCGGGAGAGGGATCAATGAGCAGTTCTTC. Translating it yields CAWSPTVSGRGINEQFF.

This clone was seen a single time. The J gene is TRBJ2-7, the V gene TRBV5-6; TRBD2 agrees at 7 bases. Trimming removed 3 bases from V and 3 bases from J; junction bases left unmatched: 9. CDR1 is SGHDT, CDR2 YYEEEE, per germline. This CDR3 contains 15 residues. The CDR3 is CASSSAGELHYEQYF. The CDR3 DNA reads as TGTGCCAGCAGCTCGGCGGGGGAGTTACACTACGAGCAGTACTTC.

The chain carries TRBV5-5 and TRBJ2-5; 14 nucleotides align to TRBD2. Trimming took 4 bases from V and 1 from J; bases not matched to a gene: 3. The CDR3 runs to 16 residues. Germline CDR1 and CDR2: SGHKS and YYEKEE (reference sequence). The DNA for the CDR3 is TGTGCCAGCAGCCTCGGACTAGCGGGGGGCCAAGAGACCCAGTACTTC. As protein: CASSLGLAGGQETQYF.

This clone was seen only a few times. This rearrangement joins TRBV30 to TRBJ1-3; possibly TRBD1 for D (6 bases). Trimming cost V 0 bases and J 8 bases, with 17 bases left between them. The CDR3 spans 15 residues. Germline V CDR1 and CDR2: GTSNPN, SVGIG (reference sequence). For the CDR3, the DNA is TGTGCCTGGAGTGTATGGCGGGGGCTGAAAGACACCATATATTTT. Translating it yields CAWSVWRGLKDTIYF.

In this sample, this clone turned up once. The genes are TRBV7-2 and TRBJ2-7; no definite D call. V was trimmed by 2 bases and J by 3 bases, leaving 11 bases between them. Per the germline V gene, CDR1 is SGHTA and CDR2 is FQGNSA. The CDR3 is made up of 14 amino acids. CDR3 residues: CASSLTLILYEQYF. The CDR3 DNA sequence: TGTGCCAGCAGCTTAACGCTAATCCTCTACGAGCAGTACTTC.

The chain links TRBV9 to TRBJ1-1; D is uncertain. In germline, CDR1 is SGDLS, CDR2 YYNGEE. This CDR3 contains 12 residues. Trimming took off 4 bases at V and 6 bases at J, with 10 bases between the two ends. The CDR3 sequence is CASSPQTAEAFF. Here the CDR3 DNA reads TGTGCCAGCAGCCCGCAGACCGCTGAAGCTTTCTTT. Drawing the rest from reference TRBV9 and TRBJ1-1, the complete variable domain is DSGVTQTPKHLITATGQRVTLRCSPRSGDLSVYWYQQSLDQGLQFLIQYYNGEERAKGNILERFSAQQFPDLHSELNLSSLELGDSALYFCASSPQTAEAFFGQGTRLTVV.

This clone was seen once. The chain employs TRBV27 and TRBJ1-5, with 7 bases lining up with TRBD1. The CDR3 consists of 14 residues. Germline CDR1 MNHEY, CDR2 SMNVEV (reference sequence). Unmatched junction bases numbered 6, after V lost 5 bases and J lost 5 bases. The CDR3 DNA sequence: TGTGCCAGCAGTCGACAGGGTACTTATCAGCCCCAGCATTTT. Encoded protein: CASSRQGTYQPQHF.

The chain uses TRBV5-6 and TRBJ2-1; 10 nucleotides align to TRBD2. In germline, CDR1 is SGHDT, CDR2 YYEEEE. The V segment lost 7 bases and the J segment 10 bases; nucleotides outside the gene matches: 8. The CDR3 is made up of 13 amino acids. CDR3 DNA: TGTGCCAGCGCCATAGCGGGGGGCGGAGAGCAGTTCTTC. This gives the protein CASAIAGGGEQFF.

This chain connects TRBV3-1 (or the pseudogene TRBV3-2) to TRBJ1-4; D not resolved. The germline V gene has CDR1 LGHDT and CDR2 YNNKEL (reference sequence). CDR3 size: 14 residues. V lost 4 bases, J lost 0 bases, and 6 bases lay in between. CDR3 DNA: TGTGCCAGCAGCCCGACTGCAACTAATGAAAAACTGTTTTTT. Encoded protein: CASSPTATNEKLFF.

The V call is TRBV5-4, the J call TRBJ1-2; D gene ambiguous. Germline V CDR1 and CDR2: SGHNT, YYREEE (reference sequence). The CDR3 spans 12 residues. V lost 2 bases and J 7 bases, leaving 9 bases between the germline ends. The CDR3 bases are TGTGCCAGCAGCTTAGGCGACGGTGGCTACACCTTC. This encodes CASSLGDGGYTF.

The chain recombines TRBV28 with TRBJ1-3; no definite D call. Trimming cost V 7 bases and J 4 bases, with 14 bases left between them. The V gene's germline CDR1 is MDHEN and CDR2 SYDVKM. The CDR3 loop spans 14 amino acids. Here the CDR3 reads CASTQMRFGNTIYF. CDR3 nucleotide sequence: TGTGCCAGCACCCAGATGCGCTTCGGAAACACCATATATTTT.

CDR3 sequence reads: CASSLPRGRSNQPQHF. DNA for the CDR3: TGTGCCAGCAGCTTGCCCCGGGGGAGGAGCAATCAGCCCCAGCATTTT. This chain joins TRBV7-2 and TRBJ1-5; D possibly corresponds to TRBD1 (5 bases). Looked up from germline, CDR1 is SGHTA and CDR2 is FQGNSA. The length of the CDR3 is 16 residues. Trimming took 3 bases from V and 1 from J, leaving 13 bases between them.

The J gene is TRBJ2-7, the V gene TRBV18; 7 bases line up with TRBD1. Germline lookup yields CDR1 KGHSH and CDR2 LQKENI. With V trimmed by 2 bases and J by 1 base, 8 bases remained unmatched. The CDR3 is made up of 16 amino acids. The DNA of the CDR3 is TGTGCCAGCTCACCATACGGGGACAGAGATTCCTACGAGCAGTACTTC. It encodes CASSPYGDRDSYEQYF.

CDR3 in DNA: TGTGCCAGCAGTACCGCGGGAGTCCAGTACAATGAGCAGTTCTTC. Protein product: CASSTAGVQYNEQFF. This rearrangement joins TRBV6-6 to TRBJ2-1; 7 nucleotides line up with TRBD2. The CDR3 sequence is 15 residues long. Germline CDR1 MNHNY, CDR2 SVGAGI (reference sequence). Trimming cost V 5 bases and J 4 bases; bases outside gene matches: 8.

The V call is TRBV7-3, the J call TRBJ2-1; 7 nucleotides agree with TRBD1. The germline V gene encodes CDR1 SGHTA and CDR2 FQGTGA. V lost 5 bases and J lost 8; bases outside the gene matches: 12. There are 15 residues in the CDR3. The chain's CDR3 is CASSPMTGLIHEQFF. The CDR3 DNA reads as TGTGCCAGCAGCCCTATGACAGGGTTAATTCATGAGCAGTTCTTC.

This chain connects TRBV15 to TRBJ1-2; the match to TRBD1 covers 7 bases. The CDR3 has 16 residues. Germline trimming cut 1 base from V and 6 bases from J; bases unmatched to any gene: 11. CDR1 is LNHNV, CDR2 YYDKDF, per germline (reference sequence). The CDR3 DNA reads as TGTGCCACCAGCAGAGGTTCCGGGACAGTCATCAATGGCTACACCTTC. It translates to CATSRGSGTVINGYTF.

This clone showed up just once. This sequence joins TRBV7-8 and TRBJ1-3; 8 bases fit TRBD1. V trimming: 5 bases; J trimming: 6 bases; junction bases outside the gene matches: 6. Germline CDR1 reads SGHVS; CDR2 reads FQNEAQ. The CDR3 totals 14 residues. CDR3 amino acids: CASSTTTGVNTIYF. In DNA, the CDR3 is TGTGCCAGCAGCACCACGACAGGGGTAAACACCATATATTTT.

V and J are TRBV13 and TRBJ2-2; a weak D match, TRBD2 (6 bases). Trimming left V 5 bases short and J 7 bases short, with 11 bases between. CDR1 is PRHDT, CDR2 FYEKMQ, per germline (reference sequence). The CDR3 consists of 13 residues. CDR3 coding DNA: TGTGCCAGCAGCCACTTCGGGAGCGGGGAGCTGTTTTTT. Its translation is CASSHFGSGELFF. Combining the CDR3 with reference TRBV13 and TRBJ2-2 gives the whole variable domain AAGVIQSPRHLIKEKRETATLKCYPIPRHDTVYWYQQGPGQDPQFLISFYEKMQSDKGSIPDRFSAQQFSDYHSELNMSSLELGDSALYFCASSHFGSGELFFGEGSRLTVL.

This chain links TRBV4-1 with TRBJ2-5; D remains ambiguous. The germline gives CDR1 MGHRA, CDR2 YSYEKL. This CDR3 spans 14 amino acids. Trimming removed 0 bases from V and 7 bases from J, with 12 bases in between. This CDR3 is CASSQEDPSGTQYF. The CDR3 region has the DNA TGCGCCAGCAGCCAAGAGGACCCCAGTGGGACCCAGTACTTC.

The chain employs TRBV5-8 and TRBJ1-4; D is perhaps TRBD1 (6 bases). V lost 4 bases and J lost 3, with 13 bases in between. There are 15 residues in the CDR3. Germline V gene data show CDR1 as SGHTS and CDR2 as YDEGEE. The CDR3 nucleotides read TGTGCCAGCAGCGAGGCAGGGGCGGCTAATGAAAAACTGTTTTTT. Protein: CASSEAGAANEKLFF.

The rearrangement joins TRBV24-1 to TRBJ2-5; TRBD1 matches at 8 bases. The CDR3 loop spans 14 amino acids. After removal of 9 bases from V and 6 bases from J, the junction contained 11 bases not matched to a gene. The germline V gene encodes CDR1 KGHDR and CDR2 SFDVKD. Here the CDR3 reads CATSAGGSGKTQYF. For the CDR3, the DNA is TGTGCCACCTCCGCAGGGGGCTCGGGGAAGACCCAGTACTTC.

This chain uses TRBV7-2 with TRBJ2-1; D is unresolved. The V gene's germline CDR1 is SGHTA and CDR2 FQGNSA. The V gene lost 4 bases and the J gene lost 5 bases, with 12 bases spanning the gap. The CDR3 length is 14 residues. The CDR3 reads CASSSAWANNEQFF. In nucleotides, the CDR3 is TGTGCCAGCAGCTCGGCCTGGGCTAACAATGAGCAGTTCTTC. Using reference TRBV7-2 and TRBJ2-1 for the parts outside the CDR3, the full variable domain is GAGVSQSPSNKVTEKGKDVELRCDPISGHTALYWYRQSLGQGLEFLIYFQGNSAPDKSGLPSDRFSAERTGGSVSTLTIQRTQQEDSAVYLCASSSAWANNEQFFGPGTRLTVL.

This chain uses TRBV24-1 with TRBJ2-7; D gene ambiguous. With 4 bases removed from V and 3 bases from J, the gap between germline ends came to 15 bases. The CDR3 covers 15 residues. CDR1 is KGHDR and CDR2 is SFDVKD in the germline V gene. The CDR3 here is CATSESSSPRYEQYF. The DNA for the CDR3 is TGTGCCACCAGTGAGTCAAGTTCCCCCCGCTACGAGCAGTACTTC.

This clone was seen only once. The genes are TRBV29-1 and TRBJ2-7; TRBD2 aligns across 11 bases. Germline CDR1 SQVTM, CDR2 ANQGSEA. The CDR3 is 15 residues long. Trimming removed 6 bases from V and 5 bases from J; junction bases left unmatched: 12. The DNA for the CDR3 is TGCAGCGTCTCCGAACTAGCGGGAGATAACCACGAGCAGTACTTC. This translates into CSVSELAGDNHEQYF.

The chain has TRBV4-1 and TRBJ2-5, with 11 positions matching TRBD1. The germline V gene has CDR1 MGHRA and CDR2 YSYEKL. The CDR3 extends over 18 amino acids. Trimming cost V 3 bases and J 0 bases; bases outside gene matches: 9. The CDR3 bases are TGCGCCAGCAGCCACCCCGGGACAGGGGGTCCGTACCAAGAGACCCAGTACTTC. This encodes CASSHPGTGGPYQETQYF.

The CDR3 is CASSTGTVNQPQHF. In nucleotides, the CDR3 is TGTGCCAGCAGCACCGGGACAGTTAATCAGCCCCAGCATTTT. V usage is TRBV5-6 and J usage is TRBJ1-5, with TRBD1 matching over 7 bases. The CDR3 runs 14 residues. V trimming: 4 bases; J trimming: 4 bases; junction bases outside the gene matches: 5. From germline, CDR1 is SGHDT and CDR2 YYEEEE.

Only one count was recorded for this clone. CDR3 nucleotide sequence: TGTGCCAGCAGCCCGGGGGCCCCTCTCAATGAGCAGTTCTTC. Translated: CASSPGAPLNEQFF. This chain connects TRBV7-3 to TRBJ2-1; D possibly uses TRBD1 or TRBD2 (6 bases each). Germline CDR1 is SGHTA and CDR2 is FQGTGA. The CDR3 has 14 amino acids. Between the trimmed V and J ends, which lost 5 bases and 6 bases, there was a span of 14 bases. Variable domain in full (rest from reference TRBV7-3 and TRBJ2-1): GAGVSQTPSNKVTEKGKYVELRCDPISGHTALYWYRQSLGQGPEFLIYFQGTGAADDSGLPNDRFFAVRPEGSVSTLKIQRTERGDSAVYLCASSPGAPLNEQFFGPGTRLTVL.

This CDR3 reads CASSGGLADTYEQYF. DNA of the CDR3: TGTGCCAGCAGCGGGGGACTAGCGGACACCTACGAGCAGTACTTC. The V call is TRBV7-8, the J call TRBJ2-7; 11 bases map to TRBD2. CDR1 SGHVS and CDR2 FQNEAQ come from the germline V gene. V gave up 5 bases and J gave up 2 bases; unmatched junction bases: 5. This CDR3 has 15 amino acids.

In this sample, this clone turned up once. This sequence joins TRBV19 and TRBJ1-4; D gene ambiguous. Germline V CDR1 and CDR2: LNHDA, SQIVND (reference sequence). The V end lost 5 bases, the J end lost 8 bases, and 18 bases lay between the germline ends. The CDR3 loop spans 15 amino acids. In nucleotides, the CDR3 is TGTGCCAGTAGTTATGAGGGCCGGGCGGGAGAAAAACTGTTTTTT. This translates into CASSYEGRAGEKLFF.

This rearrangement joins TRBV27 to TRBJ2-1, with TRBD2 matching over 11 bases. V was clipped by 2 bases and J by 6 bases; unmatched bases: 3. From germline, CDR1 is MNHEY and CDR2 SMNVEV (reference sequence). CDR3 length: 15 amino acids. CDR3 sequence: CASSLGSGRVNEQFF. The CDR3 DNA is TGTGCCAGCAGTTTAGGTAGCGGGAGGGTCAATGAGCAGTTCTTC.

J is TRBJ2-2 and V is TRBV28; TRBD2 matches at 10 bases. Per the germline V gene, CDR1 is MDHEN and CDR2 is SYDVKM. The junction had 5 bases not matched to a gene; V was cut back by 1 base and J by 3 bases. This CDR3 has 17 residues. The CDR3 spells CASSLSLAGAYTGELFF. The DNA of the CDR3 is TGTGCCAGCAGTTTATCCCTAGCGGGAGCGTACACCGGGGAGCTGTTTTTT. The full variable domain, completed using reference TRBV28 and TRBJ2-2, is DVKVTQSSRYLVKRTGEKVFLECVQDMDHENMFWYRQDPGLGLRLIYFSYDVKMKEKGDIPEGYSVSREKKERFSLILESASTNQTSMYLCASSLSLAGAYTGELFFGEGSRLTVL.

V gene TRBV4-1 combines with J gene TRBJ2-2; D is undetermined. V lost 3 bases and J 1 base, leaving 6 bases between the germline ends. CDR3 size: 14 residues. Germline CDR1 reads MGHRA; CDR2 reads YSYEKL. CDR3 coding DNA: TGCGCCAGCAGCCATTTCGAGAACACCGGGGAGCTGTTTTTT. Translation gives CASSHFENTGELFF.